The clone carrying this T cell receptor (beta chain) was seen more than once but under ten times. Antigen: not known. Molecular barcoding with unique molecular identifiers was used for the TCRbeta library. TCRdb redid the calling of the PCR reads with MiXCR, one entry per CDR3 protein. The sample has roughly 340,000 distinct CDR3 sequences, 15% to 20% seen once; the top ten hold about 41%. The CDR3 length is 16 residues. J gave up 7 bases and V 4 bases, and 7 bases lay outside the gene matches. This record belongs to a study of T-cell reconstitution after alpha-beta-depleted transplantation in children. Study observations and caveats: T cells produced anew were the main source of T-cell counts and diversity one year after transplant. It was reported that alpha-beta T cells came from several hundred expanded graft clones (about two months after transplant).

Sequenced here: PBMCs, mostly from graft donor cells, sampled 360 days after TCRalphabeta/CD19-depleted stem cell transplant. This sequence originates from a male patient between 2 and 15 years old who had a stem cell transplant for acute lymphoblastic leukemia, so the T cells may come from the graft donor. The chain combines TRBV12-3 or TRBV12-4 with TRBJ2-1; 13 bases fit TRBD2. The CDR3 reads CASSSQGLAGRNEQFF. The CDR3 coding sequence is TGTGCCAGCAGTTCACAGGGACTAGCGGGAAGGAATGAGCAGTTCTTC.